Presented here are 20 T cell receptor beta chains from one specimen sequenced in a study of cytomegalovirus exposure and HLA in healthy donors. PCR primers comprised 60 Vbeta and 13 Jbeta primers. Clones were sequenced by immunoSEQ multiplex PCR, and TCRdb holds only the in-frame ones, with some missing. The sample includes approximately 84,000 clones, around 68% of them seen just once. The sequenced material came from PBMCs. The receptors come from a man in his forties or fifties in good health and CMV-seropositive.

This clone was seen just once. The V gene is TRBV28, the J gene TRBJ1-4; 12 nucleotides align to TRBD1. The CDR3 is 17 residues long. V dropped 8 bases and J dropped 4; count of bases not matched to a gene: 11. Germline V gene lookup returns CDR1 MDHEN and CDR2 SYDVKM. As DNA, the CDR3 is TGTGCCAGCTACACTTCGGGACAGGGGGCGGTTAATGAAAAACTGTTTTTT. Its translation: CASYTSGQGAVNEKLFF.

The chain couples TRBV19 to TRBJ1-1; 11 nucleotides line up with TRBD1. Germline CDR1 reads LNHDA; CDR2 reads SQIVND (reference sequence). V shed 7 bases, J shed 4 bases, and the junction held 11 bases outside the gene matches. The CDR3 contains 16 residues. This CDR3 reads CASNKGQGVRGTEAFF. The DNA of the CDR3 is TGTGCCAGTAACAAGGGACAGGGGGTTAGGGGCACTGAAGCTTTCTTT.

The V call is TRBV18, the J call TRBJ2-1; maybe TRBD2 (6 bases). Trimming took 3 bases from V and 5 from J, leaving 11 bases between them. CDR3 size: 14 residues. Germline lookup yields CDR1 KGHSH and CDR2 LQKENI. CDR3 region: CASSPGTYNNEQFF. CDR3 in DNA: TGTGCCAGCTCACCCGGGACTTATAACAATGAGCAGTTCTTC.

This clone occurred a few times. The CDR3 DNA is TGTGCCAGCAGAGACCCGGGACTAGGGGACGAGCAGTACTTC. Protein sequence: CASRDPGLGDEQYF. The V and J genes are TRBV6-6 and TRBJ2-7, with TRBD2 matching over 8 bases. J was trimmed by 5 bases and V by 6 bases; bases with no gene match: 9. Germline loops: CDR1 MNHNY, CDR2 SVGAGI (reference sequence). The CDR3 has 14 amino acids.

The chain uses TRBV4-3 and TRBJ2-3, with D uncertain. Looked up from germline, CDR1 is LGHNA and CDR2 is YSLEER. V dropped 0 bases and J dropped 2 bases, with 15 bases sitting between them. The CDR3 spans 17 residues. CDR3 coding DNA: TGCGCCAGCAGCCAAGATCTGGCAGAATTATCCACAGATACGCAGTATTTT. It is translated as CASSQDLAELSTDTQYF.

The rearrangement uses TRBV18 and TRBJ1-2; no clear D gene. Deletions cut 0 bases from V and 4 bases from J, with 15 bases between. The germline CDR1 and CDR2 sequences are KGHSH and LQKENI. The CDR3 has 16 amino acids. The chain's CDR3 is CASSPPGSGLGYGYTF. The CDR3 DNA sequence: TGTGCCAGCTCACCACCGGGTTCGGGGTTAGGCTATGGCTACACCTTC.

V is TRBV30 and J is TRBJ2-3; 10 positions agree with TRBD2. Losses at the gene ends were 1 base for V and 2 bases for J; bases not matched to a gene: 6. Germline CDR1 and CDR2: GTSNPN and SVGIG (reference sequence). The CDR3 sequence is 16 residues long. The CDR3 sequence: CAWSAMTSGFTDTQYF. DNA of the CDR3: TGTGCCTGGAGTGCTATGACTAGCGGGTTCACAGATACGCAGTATTTT. The full variable domain, completed using reference TRBV30 and TRBJ2-3, is SQTIHQWPATLVQPVGSPLSLECTVEGTSNPNLYWYRQAAGRGLQLLFYSVGIGQISSEVPQNLSASRPQDRQFILSSKKLLLSDSGFYLCAWSAMTSGFTDTQYFGPGTRLTVL.

The CDR3 reads CASSDRGNEKLFF. CDR3 nucleotide sequence: TGTGCCAGCTCGGACAGGGGCAATGAAAAACTGTTTTTT. The rearrangement joins TRBV19 to TRBJ1-4; 9 bases are shared with TRBD1. Germline trimming cut 9 bases from V and 5 bases from J; bases unmatched to any gene: 4. Germline CDR1 is LNHDA and CDR2 is SQIVND (reference sequence). The CDR3 is 13 amino acids.

The chain employs TRBV6-5 and TRBJ2-5; 8 nucleotides line up with TRBD2. With 7 bases clipped from V and 5 bases from J, the junction kept 9 bases outside the gene matches. CDR1 is MNHEY and CDR2 is SVGAGI in the germline V gene. The CDR3 has 14 amino acids. The DNA for the CDR3 is TGTGCCAGCATGGGAAGCGGGGGAAGCGAGACCCAGTACTTC. Its translation is CASMGSGGSETQYF.

The V call is TRBV5-1, the J call TRBJ2-7; 7 bases match TRBD1. The CDR3 has 13 residues. V dropped 4 bases and J dropped 3; count of bases not matched to a gene: 4. CDR1 and CDR2 from the germline V gene are SGHRS and YFSETQ. The CDR3 region is CASSGGQYYEQYF. The CDR3 DNA reads TGCGCCAGCAGCGGGGGACAGTACTACGAGCAGTACTTC.

The chain is built from TRBV10-3 and TRBJ1-5; TRBD1 aligns across 7 bases. CDR3 size: 15 residues. Trimming removed 6 bases from V and 0 bases from J; junction bases left unmatched: 5. Germline V gene sequence: CDR1 ENHRY, CDR2 SYGVKD. CDR3 loop: CAISAQGDSNQPQHF. The CDR3 nucleotides read TGTGCCATCAGCGCCCAGGGGGATAGCAATCAGCCCCAGCATTTT.

The chain couples TRBV7-2 to TRBJ1-6; unclear D gene. The CDR3 consists of 17 residues. Trimming left V 0 bases short and J 7 bases short, with 16 bases between. Germline assignment: CDR1 SGHTA and CDR2 FQGNSA. CDR3 protein: CASSLAAWAVRNSPLHF. The CDR3 DNA reads as TGTGCCAGCAGCTTAGCGGCATGGGCAGTAAGAAATTCACCCCTCCACTTT.

In its sample, this clone was seen a few times. The chain recombines TRBV7-9 with TRBJ2-5; 10 bases match TRBD1. This CDR3 contains 19 residues. The V segment lost 4 bases and the J segment 2 bases; nucleotides outside the gene matches: 16. From germline, CDR1 is SEHNR and CDR2 FQNEAQ (reference sequence). CDR3 sequence (DNA): TGTGCCAGCAGCTGGACCCGGGACAGGGGCCCCTCGGGACAAGAGACCCAGTACTTC. Protein product: CASSWTRDRGPSGQETQYF.

The chain couples TRBV2 to TRBJ2-1, with D possibly matching TRBD2 (6 bases). CDR1 and CDR2 from the germline V gene are SNHLY and FYNNEI. V was shortened by 8 bases and J by 5 bases, with 13 bases between the two germline ends. The CDR3 is 13 amino acids. CDR3 DNA sequence: TGTGCCAGCCGTCGGGAGTCCCACAATGAGCAGTTCTTC. Translated, it gives CASRRESHNEQFF.

The CDR3 sequence is CASSFSSGNNSPLHF. CDR3 coding DNA: TGTGCCAGCAGCTTTTCCTCAGGGAATAATTCACCCCTCCACTTT. V is TRBV11-2 and J is TRBJ1-6, with D maybe TRBD1 (5 bases). The germline CDR1 and CDR2 sequences are SGHAT and FQNNGV. The length of the CDR3 is 15 residues. V was trimmed by 3 bases and J by 5 bases, leaving 11 bases between them.

The chain links TRBV4-2 to TRBJ2-3; D uncertain. With 4 bases removed from V and 1 base from J, the gap between germline ends came to 9 bases. CDR1 is LGHNA, CDR2 YNFKEQ, per germline. This CDR3 contains 14 residues. The CDR3 here is CASSRAARTDTQYF. Here the CDR3 DNA reads TGTGCCAGCAGCCGGGCAGCCCGCACAGATACGCAGTATTTT.

This clone was seen at least ten times. The rearrangement joins TRBV14 to TRBJ2-2; D gene ambiguous. CDR1 SGHDN and CDR2 FVKESK come from the germline V gene. Trimming stripped 1 base from V and 5 bases from J, with 2 bases between. This CDR3 has 12 residues. In nucleotides, the CDR3 is TGTGCCAGCAGCCAAGTAACCGGGGAGCTGTTTTTT. Its protein product is CASSQVTGELFF.

The chain couples TRBV18 to TRBJ2-5; D is unclear. The ends were cut back, 5 bases at V and 2 bases at J, with 9 bases in the middle. Germline V gene lookup returns CDR1 KGHSH and CDR2 LQKENI. The length of the CDR3 is 13 residues. CDR3 sequence: CASSSGSQETQYF. The CDR3 coding sequence is TGTGCCAGCTCATCCGGGTCACAAGAGACCCAGTACTTC.

This clone was detected only a few times. J is TRBJ1-2 and V is TRBV14; 7 bases map to TRBD1. This CDR3 has 15 amino acids. The V gene's germline CDR1 is SGHDN and CDR2 FVKESK. With V trimmed by 2 bases and J by 6 bases, 9 bases remained unmatched. The CDR3 DNA is TGTGCCAGCAGCCAAACCTACGGGACAGTCGATGGCTACACCTTC. It yields the protein CASSQTYGTVDGYTF.

In the case of this clone: In the same sample, other DNA sequences code for this CDR3. This sequence joins TRBV10-1 and TRBJ2-3; D is unclear. The CDR3 spans 12 residues. The V end lost 2 bases, the J end lost 5 bases, and 5 bases lay between the germline ends. Germline CDR1 reads WNHNN; CDR2 reads SYGVQD (reference sequence). CDR3 protein: CASSEPGDTQYF. The DNA of the CDR3 is TGCGCCAGCAGTGAGCCAGGAGATACGCAGTATTTT.